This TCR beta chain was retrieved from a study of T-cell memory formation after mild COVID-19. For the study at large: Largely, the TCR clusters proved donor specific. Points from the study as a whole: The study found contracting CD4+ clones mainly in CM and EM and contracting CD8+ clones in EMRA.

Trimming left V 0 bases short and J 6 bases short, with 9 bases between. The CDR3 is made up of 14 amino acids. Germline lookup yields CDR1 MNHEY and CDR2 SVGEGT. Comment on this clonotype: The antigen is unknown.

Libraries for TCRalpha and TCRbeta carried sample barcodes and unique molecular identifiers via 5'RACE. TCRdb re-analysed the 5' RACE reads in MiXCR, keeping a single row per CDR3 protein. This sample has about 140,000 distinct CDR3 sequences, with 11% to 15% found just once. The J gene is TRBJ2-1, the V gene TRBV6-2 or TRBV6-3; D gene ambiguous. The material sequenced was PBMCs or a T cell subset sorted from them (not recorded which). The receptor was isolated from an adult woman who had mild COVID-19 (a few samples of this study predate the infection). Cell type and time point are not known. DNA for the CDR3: TGTGCCAGCAGTTACTCGTTGGTGGGCAATGAGCAGTTCTTC. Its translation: CASSYSLVGNEQFF.